The sequence of this T cell receptor beta chain was determined in a study of T cell responses to AZD1222 COVID-19 vaccine. About this clone: What it binds is unknown.

Here immunoSEQ multiplex PCR was the method, and the copy in TCRdb shows in-frame clones only, minus some. The data hold some 130,000 clones, with about 93% observed a single time. General study results and limits: Repertoire samples came only from after the peak T cell response. Donors in the cohort were predominantly white British and more often female, and clonal diversity was possibly underestimated.

Trimming removed 7 bases at V and 1 base at J, with 7 bases between. Germline CDR1 MDHEN, CDR2 SYDVKM. CDR3 length equals 12 residues. This clonotype was obtained from an adult in good health. The V and J genes are TRBV28 and TRBJ2-5; no reliable D call. Sequencing used peripheral blood, obtained on day 0 of AZD1222 vaccination. The CDR3 sequence: CASKSLQETQYF. Written as DNA, the CDR3 is TGTGCCAGCAAGTCGCTCCAAGAGACCCAGTACTTC.